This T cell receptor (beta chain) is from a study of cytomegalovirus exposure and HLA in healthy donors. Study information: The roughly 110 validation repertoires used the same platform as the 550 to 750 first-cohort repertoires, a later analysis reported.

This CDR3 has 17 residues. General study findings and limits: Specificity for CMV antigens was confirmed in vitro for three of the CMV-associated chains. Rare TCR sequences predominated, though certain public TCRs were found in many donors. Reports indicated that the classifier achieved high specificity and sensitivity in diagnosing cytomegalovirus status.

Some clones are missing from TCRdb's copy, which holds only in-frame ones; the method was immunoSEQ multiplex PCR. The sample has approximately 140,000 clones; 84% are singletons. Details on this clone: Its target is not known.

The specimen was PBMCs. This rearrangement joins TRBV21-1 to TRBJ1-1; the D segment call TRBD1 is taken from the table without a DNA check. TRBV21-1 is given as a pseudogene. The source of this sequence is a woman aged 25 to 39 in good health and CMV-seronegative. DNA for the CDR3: TGTGCCAGCAGCAACAACAAACAGGGGGCGTCGGGCACTGAAGCTTTCTTT. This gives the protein CASSNNKQGASGTEAFF.